Listed here are 10 T cell receptor beta chains from one sample, sequenced in a study of CD8 T cells in Susac syndrome. Reverse transcription used roughly 0.5 to 1 ug RNA and random hexamers. TCRdb reprocessed the immunoSEQ multiplex PCR reads with MiXCR, giving one entry per CDR3 protein. The sample consists of about 300,000 distinct CDR3 sequences, 65% to 90% of them appearing once. The sequenced sample consisted of CD8+ T cells from PBMCs. The receptors were gathered from a human donor with multiple sclerosis.

V usage is TRBV5-6 and J usage is TRBJ1-5; TRBD1 agrees at 7 bases. Trimming removed 2 bases from V and 0 bases from J; junction bases left unmatched: 5. The germline V gene encodes CDR1 SGHDT and CDR2 YYEEEE. This CDR3 spans 16 amino acids. CDR3 nucleotide sequence: TGTGCCAGCAGCTTTGGACAGGATTATAGCAATCAGCCCCAGCATTTT. This translates into CASSFGQDYSNQPQHF.

V usage is TRBV24-1 and J usage is TRBJ2-3; D remains unclear. The CDR3 extends over 14 amino acids. V gave up 5 bases and J gave up 1 base, with 9 bases separating them. The germline V gene has CDR1 KGHDR and CDR2 SFDVKD. The CDR3 sequence is CATSGRDRTDTQYF. Here the CDR3 DNA reads TGTGCCACCAGTGGAAGGGATCGCACAGATACGCAGTATTTT.

This clonotype has more than one count but fewer than ten. The gene calls are TRBV12-3 or TRBV12-4 and TRBJ2-1; maybe TRBD2 (6 bases). This CDR3 contains 15 residues. Trimming left V 5 bases short and J 4 bases short, with 15 bases between. The CDR3 loop reads CASSPGLGGYNEQFF. CDR3 DNA sequence: TGTGCCAGCAGTCCGGGGCTCGGGGGTTACAATGAGCAGTTCTTC.

The chain carries TRBV24-1 and TRBJ2-2, with 9 positions matching TRBD1. This CDR3 region has 16 residues. J gave up 4 bases and V 4 bases, and 6 bases lay outside the gene matches. Germline V lookup: CDR1 KGHDR, CDR2 SFDVKD. CDR3 DNA sequence: TGTGCCACCAGTGAACGGACAGGGGTGGGCACCGGGGAGCTGTTTTTT. Its translation: CATSERTGVGTGELFF.

This sequence joins TRBV4-1 and TRBJ2-1; 14 positions agree with TRBD2. The junction had 15 bases not matched to a gene; V was cut back by 6 bases and J by 5 bases. CDR1 is MGHRA, CDR2 YSYEKL, per germline. The CDR3 loop spans 19 amino acids. CDR3 residues: CASRELAGTSGSWNNEQFF. In nucleotides, the CDR3 is TGCGCCAGCAGAGAGCTTGCCGGGACTAGCGGGAGTTGGAACAATGAGCAGTTCTTC.

Here the CDR3 reads CASRAGGRFRTGELFF. The CDR3 DNA reads as TGCGCCAGCAGGGCGGGGGGCCGGTTTCGCACCGGGGAGCTGTTTTTT. The rearrangement joins TRBV4-3 to TRBJ2-2; TRBD2 agrees at 8 bases. CDR1 and CDR2 (germline): LGHNA, YSLEER. The J segment lost 4 bases and the V segment lost 6 bases, leaving 10 bases of the junction unmatched. CDR3 length: 16 amino acids.

The chain links TRBV27 to TRBJ1-1; 7 bases align to TRBD1. V trimming: 4 bases; J trimming: 1 base; junction bases outside the gene matches: 3. The CDR3 has 14 amino acids. Germline V gene lookup returns CDR1 MNHEY and CDR2 SMNVEV (reference sequence). The DNA of the CDR3 is TGTGCCAGCAGTTCCGGACAGGAGAACACTGAAGCTTTCTTT. As protein: CASSSGQENTEAFF.

The chain couples TRBV4-1 to TRBJ1-1; unclear D gene. This CDR3 is 14 amino acids long. The V end lost 0 bases, the J end lost 3 bases, and 8 bases lay between the germline ends. CDR1 and CDR2 from the germline V gene are MGHRA and YSYEKL. In DNA form, the CDR3 reads TGCGCCAGCAGCCAAGATCCCAGTCACACTGAAGCTTTCTTT. It specifies CASSQDPSHTEAFF.

The rearrangement links TRBV28 to TRBJ1-2; D may be TRBD1 (6 bases). The CDR3 runs 14 residues. The germline gives CDR1 MDHEN, CDR2 SYDVKM. Trimming took off 2 bases at V and 6 bases at J, with 13 bases between the two ends. This CDR3 is CASSLLDSFDGYTF. CDR3 nucleotides: TGTGCCAGCAGTTTACTGGACAGCTTTGATGGCTACACCTTC.

V usage is TRBV13 and J usage is TRBJ1-1; D is undetermined. This CDR3 spans 14 amino acids. Trimming stripped 2 bases from V and 1 base from J, with 8 bases between. From germline, CDR1 is PRHDT and CDR2 FYEKMQ (reference sequence). DNA of the CDR3: TGTGCCAGCAGCTTAAATAGGAGGAACACTGAAGCTTTCTTT. As protein: CASSLNRRNTEAFF.